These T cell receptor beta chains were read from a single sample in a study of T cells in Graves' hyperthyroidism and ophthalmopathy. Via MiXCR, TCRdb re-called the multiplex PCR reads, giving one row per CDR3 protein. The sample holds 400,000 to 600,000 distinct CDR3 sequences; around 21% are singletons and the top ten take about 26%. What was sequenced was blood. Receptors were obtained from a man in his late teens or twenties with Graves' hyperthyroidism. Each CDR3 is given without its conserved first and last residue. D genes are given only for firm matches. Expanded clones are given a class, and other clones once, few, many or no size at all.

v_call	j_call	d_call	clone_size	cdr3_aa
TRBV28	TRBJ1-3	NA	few	ASIPGSGNTIY
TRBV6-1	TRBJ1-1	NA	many	ASRREGGGNTEAF
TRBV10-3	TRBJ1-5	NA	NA	ATQSRTDSNQPQH
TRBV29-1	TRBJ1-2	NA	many	SALSRLGYGYT
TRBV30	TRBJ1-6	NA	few	AWSARQGGSPLH
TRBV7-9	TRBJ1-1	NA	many	ASTLMSAEAF
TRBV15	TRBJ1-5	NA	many	ATSRDSGDSNQPQH
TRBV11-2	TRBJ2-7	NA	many	ASSLPGRAYEQY
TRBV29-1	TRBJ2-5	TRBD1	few	SVVAPGGWETQY
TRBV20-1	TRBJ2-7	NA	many	SAKDGSYEQY
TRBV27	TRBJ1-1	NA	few	ASSLISDLNTEAF
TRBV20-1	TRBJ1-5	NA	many	SARNGAAGQPQH
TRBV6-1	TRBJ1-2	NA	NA	ASSPHRAGYT
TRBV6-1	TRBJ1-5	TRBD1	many	ASSEGFGGQKNQPQH
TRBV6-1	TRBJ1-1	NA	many	AGKGEVNTEAF
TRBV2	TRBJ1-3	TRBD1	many	ASSVRDSYTIY
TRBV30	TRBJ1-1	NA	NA	AWTLPWMNTEAF
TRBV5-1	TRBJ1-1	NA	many	ASSSLSWDDTEAF
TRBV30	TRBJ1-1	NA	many	ACHRNTEAF
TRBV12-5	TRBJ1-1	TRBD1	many	ASGSGQGTNTEAF
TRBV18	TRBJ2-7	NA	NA	ASSPRGGEQY
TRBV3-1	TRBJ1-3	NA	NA	ASSLYSGNTIY
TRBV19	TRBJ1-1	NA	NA	ASSIAGTTEAF
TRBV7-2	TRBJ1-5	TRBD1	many	ASSLPGQRNQPQH
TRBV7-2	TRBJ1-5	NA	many	ASSLARSEDQH
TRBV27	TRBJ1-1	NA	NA	ASRWAGNTEAF
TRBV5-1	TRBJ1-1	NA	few	ASSFTGPMNTEAF
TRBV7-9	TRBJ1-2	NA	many	ASSTGQLQSYGYT
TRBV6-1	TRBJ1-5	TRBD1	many	ASSEYRGSNQPQH
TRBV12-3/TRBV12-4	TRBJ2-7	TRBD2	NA	ASGPGTTGTSGFYEQY
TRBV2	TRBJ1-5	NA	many	ASRDTGYGNQPQH
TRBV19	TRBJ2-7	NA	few	ASSHRGLTYEQY
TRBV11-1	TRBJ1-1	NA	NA	ASSHAPGPKDTEAF
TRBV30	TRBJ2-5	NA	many	AWSEGRGQETQY
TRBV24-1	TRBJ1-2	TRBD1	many	ATSASGTVGYT
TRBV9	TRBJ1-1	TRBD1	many	ASSPSGTGNTEAF
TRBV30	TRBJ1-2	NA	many	AWGMGGYT
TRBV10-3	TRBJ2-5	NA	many	AIGGSAQETQY
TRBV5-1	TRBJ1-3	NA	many	ASSLGPEKGNTIY
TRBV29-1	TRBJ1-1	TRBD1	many	SVGLGQGASTEAF
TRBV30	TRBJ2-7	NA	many	AWSVLFSGEQY
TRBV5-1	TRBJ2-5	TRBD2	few	ASSPAGDGTQY
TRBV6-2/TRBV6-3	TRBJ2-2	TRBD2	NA	ASTLPGLADTGELF
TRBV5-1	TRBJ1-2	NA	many	ASSLTGIGDYGYT
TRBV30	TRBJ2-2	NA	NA	AWIGGAVNTGELF
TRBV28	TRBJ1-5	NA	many	ASRDGPRPQH
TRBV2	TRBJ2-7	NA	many	ASSDTGSYEQY
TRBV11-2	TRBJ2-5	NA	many	ASSFPSFGFRETQY
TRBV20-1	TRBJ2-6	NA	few	SGAVRGSGANVLT
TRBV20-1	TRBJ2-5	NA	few	SANTPGIQETKY
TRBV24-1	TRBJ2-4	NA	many	ATSDGLKNIQY